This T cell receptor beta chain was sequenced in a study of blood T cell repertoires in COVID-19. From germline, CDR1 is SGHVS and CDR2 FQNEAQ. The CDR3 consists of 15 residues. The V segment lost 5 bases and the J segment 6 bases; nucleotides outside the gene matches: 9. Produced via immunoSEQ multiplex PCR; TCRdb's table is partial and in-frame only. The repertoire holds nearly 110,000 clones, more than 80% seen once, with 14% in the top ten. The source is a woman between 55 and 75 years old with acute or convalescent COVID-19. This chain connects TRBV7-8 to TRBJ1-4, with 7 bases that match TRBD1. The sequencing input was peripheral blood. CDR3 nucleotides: TGTGCCAGCAGCCCGTTAGGGGGCGTTCATGAAAAACTGTTTTTT. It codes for CASSPLGGVHEKLFF. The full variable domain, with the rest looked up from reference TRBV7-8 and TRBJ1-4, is GAGVSQSPRYKVAKRGQDVALRCDPISGHVSLFWYQQALGQGPEFLTYFQNEAQLDKSGLPSDRFFAERPEGSVSTLKIQRTQQEDSAVYLCASSPLGGVHEKLFFGSGTQLSVL.